This T cell receptor (beta chain) was identified in a study of shared clonotypes between healthy human individuals. The CDR3 has 15 amino acids. From germline, CDR1 is MNHEY and CDR2 SMNVEV (reference sequence). With 0 bases removed from V and 6 bases from J, the gap between germline ends came to 12 bases. General study results and limits: Clonotypes shared by all four sorted-subset donors had higher generation probabilities than non-shared clonotypes. Inspection by rarefaction showed sorted-subset sequencing to be incomplete despite large depth. Around 4.7% was the fraction of naive CD4 clonotypes found shared across several donors.

Profiling relied on immunoSEQ multiplex PCR, and the TCRdb table lists in-frame clones only, not all of them. The sample contains about 2.1 million clones, around 93% of which appear only once. For this clone: Its antigen is still unknown.

Terminally differentiated effector memory CD45RA+ cells were left out of the naive CD8 fraction, which was CD45RO-negative and positively selected for CCR7. Sequenced input: naive CD8+ T cells from PBMCs. The J gene is TRBJ2-1, the V gene TRBV27; either TRBD1 or TRBD2 may supply D (5 bases each). The source is a man between 18 and 35 years old in good health. Some clones in this sample may be carry-over from other donors' samples. CDR3 sequence (DNA): TGTGCCAGCAGTTTATCACTGGGACCGATCAATGAGCAGTTCTTC. Encoded protein: CASSLSLGPINEQFF.